These T cell receptor beta chains were read from a single sample in a study of cytomegalovirus exposure and HLA in healthy donors. The data were produced by immunoSEQ multiplex PCR, yet TCRdb's version contains in-frame clones alone and is incomplete. The data hold some 200,000 clones, with about 80% observed a single time. The sample was PBMCs. These receptors originate from a woman between 40 and 50 years old in good health and CMV-seronegative. CDR3s include the opening cysteine and the closing phenylalanine or tryptophan. Fields, in order: D gene, J gene, V gene, clone size, CDR3 DNA, CDR3 protein. The D gene is left open where the match is weak. Not all rows give a size; the values are once, few, many and, for expanded clones, a class.

NA	TRBJ2-3	TRBV18	NA	TGTGCCAGCTCAGGGGGCTCGACGAATACGCAGTATTTT	CASSGGSTNTQYF
NA	TRBJ1-6	TRBV9	NA	TGTGCCAGCAGCGTAGTACAGAGTAATTCACCCCTCCACTTT	CASSVVQSNSPLHF
NA	TRBJ2-7	TRBV6-1	NA	TGTGCCAGCAGTGAAGTTGGAAGGGGGGGCGGGTACGAGCAGTACTTC	CASSEVGRGGGYEQYF
TRBD2	TRBJ2-3	TRBV7-2	NA	TGTGCCAGCAGCACGACCGGGACTAGCGGGCGAAATACGCAGTATTTT	CASSTTGTSGRNTQYF
TRBD1	TRBJ1-5	TRBV28	NA	TGTGCCAGCAGATTGACCCAGGGGGGCCAGGCCCAGCATTTT	CASRLTQGGQAQHF
TRBD1	TRBJ2-7	TRBV27	NA	TGTGCCAGCAGTCTCGGACAGGGGGATGAGCAGTACTTC	CASSLGQGDEQYF
TRBD1	TRBJ1-2	TRBV15	NA	TGTGCCACCAGCAGGGACAGGGGAAGCTATGGCTACACCTTC	CATSRDRGSYGYTF
TRBD2	TRBJ2-1	TRBV18	NA	TGTGCCAGCTCACTGCAACTAGCGGGGGCCTACAATGAGCAGTTCTTC	CASSLQLAGAYNEQFF
TRBD2	TRBJ2-7	TRBV11-2	NA	TGTGCCAGCAGCTTACTTCTGCCCGTCCGCGGGGGGCCCCACGAGCAGTACTTC	CASSLLLPVRGGPHEQYF
TRBD2	TRBJ2-7	TRBV7-9	NA	TGTGCCAGCAGCCCTCTAGCGGCCCGCTCCTACGAGCAGTACTTC	CASSPLAARSYEQYF
NA	TRBJ1-5	TRBV6-5	NA	TGTGCCAGCAGTTATGACACAGATCAGCCCCAGCATTTT	CASSYDTDQPQHF
NA	TRBJ2-3	TRBV7-2	NA	TGTGCCAGCAGCGTAACGGGGACAGATACGCAGTATTTT	CASSVTGTDTQYF
NA	TRBJ2-7	TRBV29-1	NA	TGCAGCGTTGAACAAGCTTACGAGCAGTACTTC	CSVEQAYEQYF
TRBD1	TRBJ1-1	TRBV27	NA	TGTGCCAGCAGTCTAAATAACAGGGGTGAAGCTTTCTTT	CASSLNNRGEAFF
NA	TRBJ1-2	TRBV4-1	NA	TGCGCCAGCAGCCAAGAGGGCACAGGGATGTTGGGGAACTATGGCTACACCTTC	CASSQEGTGMLGNYGYTF
NA	TRBJ2-1	TRBV20-1	NA	TGCAGTGCCTATTTATCCAATGAGCAGTTCTTC	CSAYLSNEQFF
NA	TRBJ2-1	TRBV9	NA	TGTGCCAGCAGCGTAGCGTCAGGTACGGAAGGAGGGCAGTTCTTC	CASSVASGTEGGQFF
NA	TRBJ2-1	TRBV5-1	NA	TGCGCCAGCAGCTTGGGGGGGCTTGGCAATGAGCAGTTCTTC	CASSLGGLGNEQFF
NA	TRBJ2-6	TRBV9	NA	TGTGCCAGCAGCGTAGGGATGAGGGCCGGGGCCAACGTCCTGACTTTC	CASSVGMRAGANVLTF
TRBD1	TRBJ2-1	TRBV29-1	NA	TGCAGCGCCCGGGACAGGGGGACGTACAATGAGCAGTTCTTC	CSARDRGTYNEQFF
NA	TRBJ2-3	TRBV14	NA	TGTGCCAGCAGCCAAGATCTCGTTAGCTCCCGGGGCACAGATACGCAGTATTTT	CASSQDLVSSRGTDTQYF
NA	TRBJ2-2	TRBV4-3	NA	TGCGCCAGCAGCCCTTCGGGTGCCGGGGAGCTGTTTTTT	CASSPSGAGELFF
NA	TRBJ1-1	TRBV9	once	TGTGCCAGCAGCGTTTCGGTGGGGGGGGCGGGGGGCACTGAAGCTTTCTTT	CASSVSVGGAGGTEAFF
TRBD1	TRBJ2-7	TRBV19	once	TGTGCCAGTAGCCTTTCTCCGGGACAGGGAAGCTACGAGCAGTACTTC	CASSLSPGQGSYEQYF
NA	TRBJ1-5	TRBV7-9	NA	TGTGCCAGCAGCTTAACAGGCTTGAGCAATCAGCCCCAGCATTTT	CASSLTGLSNQPQHF
TRBD1	TRBJ1-6	TRBV9	NA	TGTGCCAGCAGCCCAACATGGACAGGGATTTACCCCCTCCACTTT	CASSPTWTGIYPLHF
NA	TRBJ2-7	TRBV20-1	NA	TGCAGTGCTAGCAGGAACGAGCAGTACTTC	CSASRNEQYF
TRBD1	TRBJ1-2	TRBV30	NA	TGTGCCTGGAGTTTCGGACAGGGTAATTTTGGGGCGTATGGCTACACCTTC	CAWSFGQGNFGAYGYTF
NA	TRBJ1-3	TRBV27	NA	TGTGCCAGCAGTTCCGCCACAGGGTCGAACACCATATATTTT	CASSSATGSNTIYF
TRBD2	TRBJ2-2	TRBV12-5	NA	TGTGCTGTACAAAGCGGGAGAGGCACCGGGGAGCTGTTTTTT	CAVQSGRGTGELFF
NA	TRBJ2-3	TRBV6-5	NA	TGTGCCAGTTCCGGGGTGGGTGAAACAGATACGCAGTATTTT	CASSGVGETDTQYF
TRBD1	TRBJ1-1	TRBV27	few	TGTGCCAGCAGTCAGGGGGCGGGCACTGAAGCTTTCTTT	CASSQGAGTEAFF
NA	TRBJ1-5	TRBV7-2	NA	TGTGCCAGCAGCTTAGCGCCCAGGGCAGGGCGGCATAGAAGCAATCAGCCCCAGCATTTT	CASSLAPRAGRHRSNQPQHF
TRBD1	TRBJ1-3	TRBV5-1	NA	TGCGCCAGCAGGGGACAGGGGAACGGAAACACCATATATTTT	CASRGQGNGNTIYF
NA	TRBJ1-2	TRBV5-1	NA	TGCGCCAGCAGCTCGGACTTTTATGGCTACACCTTC	CASSSDFYGYTF
TRBD1	TRBJ1-1	TRBV18	few	TGTGCCAGCACCCGGGACAGGGGGCTGGATAACACTGAAGCTTTCTTT	CASTRDRGLDNTEAFF
NA	TRBJ2-3	TRBV10-2	once	TGCGCCAGCAGTGAGTCGGCCGTCGTCCTCACAGATACGCAGTATTTT	CASSESAVVLTDTQYF
TRBD2	TRBJ2-2	TRBV7-9	NA	TGTGCCAGCAGCCCAGTGCGGGGGGCCCACACCGGGGAGCTGTTTTTT	CASSPVRGAHTGELFF
TRBD2	TRBJ2-1	TRBV7-2	NA	TGTGCCAGCAGCCAAACCGGTCGTTTTCTAGCGGGGGAAAACAATGAGCAGTTCTTC	CASSQTGRFLAGENNEQFF
NA	TRBJ2-1	TRBV14	NA	TGTGCCAGCAGCCATAAACGTATCAGGGCTACTACGAACAATGAGCAGTTCTTC	CASSHKRIRATTNNEQFF
TRBD1	TRBJ1-2	TRBV9	NA	TGTGCCAGCAGCGTAGGGGGGGACAGATATAACTATGGCTACACCTTC	CASSVGGDRYNYGYTF
NA	TRBJ2-1	TRBV5-1	NA	TGCGCCAGCACCCATCCCAACTCCTACAATGAGCAGTTCTTC	CASTHPNSYNEQFF
NA	TRBJ1-6	TRBV7-6	NA	TGTGCCAGCAGCCTAAGCGCCGATTATAATTCACCCCTCCACTTT	CASSLSADYNSPLHF
TRBD1	TRBJ2-7	TRBV30	NA	TGTGCCTGGAGTAGGGACAGGGACGAGCAGTACTTC	CAWSRDRDEQYF
TRBD1	TRBJ1-1	TRBV5-5	NA	TGTGCCAGCAGCTTGGTGGGAGGACAGGGGGTAGACACTGAAGCTTTCTTT	CASSLVGGQGVDTEAFF
TRBD1	TRBJ1-1	TRBV25-1	NA	TGTGCCAGCAGTCTAGGACAGGGGTACACTGAAGCTTTCTTT	CASSLGQGYTEAFF
TRBD1	TRBJ2-3	TRBV27	few	TGTGCCAGCAGTTCCGTCCTCGGGACAGGCACAGATACGCAGTATTTT	CASSSVLGTGTDTQYF
NA	TRBJ1-1	TRBV19	NA	TGTGCCAGTAGAGGGGGAGGGACAGAAGCTTTCTTT	CASRGGGTEAFF
TRBD2	TRBJ2-7	TRBV28	few	TGTGCCAGCAAAACCCCCGGGACTAGCGGCCTTTTGGTCTTC	CASKTPGTSGLLVF
TRBD1	TRBJ2-5	TRBV6-5	NA	TGTGCCAGCAGGCTACAGGGGAGAGAAGAGACCCAGTACTTC	CASRLQGREETQYF
NA	TRBJ1-3	TRBV7-2	NA	TGTGCCAGCAGCCATGCCGGGACACCAAGCTCTGGAAACACCATATATTTT	CASSHAGTPSSGNTIYF
NA	TRBJ1-4	TRBV6-5	NA	TGTGCCAGCAGTCCCGGGAAACCTAATGAAAAACTGTTTTTT	CASSPGKPNEKLFF
TRBD2	TRBJ2-1	TRBV11-2	once	TGTGCCAGCAGCTTCAGCTGGCGGGGGGGCCCGGCTGAGCAGTTCTTC	CASSFSWRGGPAEQFF
NA	TRBJ1-4	TRBV15	NA	TGTGCCACCTCACCTGACAGATTTAACGAAAAACTGTTTTTT	CATSPDRFNEKLFF
NA	TRBJ1-2	TRBV2	NA	TGTGCCAGCAGTGAACAGGCCCCCTATGGCTACACCTTC	CASSEQAPYGYTF
NA	TRBJ1-6	TRBV7-2	NA	TGTGCCAGCAGCTCCGCAGGGGCCCATAATTCACCCCTCCACTTT	CASSSAGAHNSPLHF
NA	TRBJ2-2	TRBV9	NA	TGTGCCAGCAGCGTAGGGACAGCGAACACCGGGGAGCTGTTTTTT	CASSVGTANTGELFF
NA	TRBJ2-5	TRBV6-1	NA	TGTGCCAGCAGACAGGGAATAGTAGAGACCCAGTACTTC	CASRQGIVETQYF
TRBD2	TRBJ2-1	TRBV5-1	NA	TGCGCCAGCAGCTTAGTACTAGCGGGGGATAATGAGCAGTTCTTC	CASSLVLAGDNEQFF